The 6 T cell receptor beta chains given below trace back to one sample, sequenced in a study of STAT5B mutations in CD4+ large granular lymphocyte leukemia. Libraries were prepared by immunoSEQ multiplex PCR; TCRdb keeps only in-frame clonotypes and omits some of them. The repertoire has thousands of clones, roughly 87% of them found once; the top ten carry about 6.1%. Sequencing was done on a sample of PBMCs. The origin of the receptors is a woman aged 70 to 79 with CD4+ T-cell large granular lymphocyte leukemia.

The chain is built from TRBV19 and TRBJ1-1, with 11 bases lining up with TRBD1. The J segment lost 0 bases and the V segment lost 6 bases, leaving 15 bases of the junction unmatched. The CDR3 loop spans 19 amino acids. The germline V gene has CDR1 LNHDA and CDR2 SQIVND (reference sequence). CDR3 loop: CASRRTEGQGVGVNTEAFF. The CDR3 DNA sequence: TGTGCCAGTAGACGTACCGAGGGACAGGGGGTAGGAGTGAACACTGAAGCTTTCTTT.

In this sample, this clone turned up a few times. The chain employs TRBV6-1 and TRBJ1-2; tentatively, D is TRBD1 (5 bases). Germline V gives CDR1 MNHNS, CDR2 SASEGT. The length of the CDR3 is 13 residues. V was trimmed by 6 bases and J by 3 bases, leaving 11 bases between them. The CDR3 nucleotides are TGTGCCAGCAGATATGGGACGGACTATGGCTACACCTTC. Translating it yields CASRYGTDYGYTF.

This chain connects TRBV18 to TRBJ2-3; D may be TRBD1 (6 bases). V was shortened by 0 bases and J by 1 base, with 8 bases between the two germline ends. The V gene's germline CDR1 is KGHSH and CDR2 LQKENI. The CDR3 runs 15 residues. CDR3 protein: CASSPPQGRTDTQYF. In DNA, the CDR3 is TGTGCCAGCTCACCACCGCAGGGGCGCACAGATACGCAGTATTTT.

V gene TRBV18 combines with J gene TRBJ1-1, with D unresolved. Germline loops: CDR1 KGHSH, CDR2 LQKENI. The CDR3 length is 12 residues. The V gene lost 1 base and the J gene lost 0 bases, with 0 bases spanning the gap. The CDR3 region is CASSPLNTEAFF. CDR3 bases: TGTGCCAGCTCACCACTGAACACTGAAGCTTTCTTT. The complete variable domain, with remaining parts taken from reference TRBV18 and TRBJ1-1, reads NAGVMQNPRHLVRRRGQEARLRCSPMKGHSHVYWYRQLPEEGLKFMVYLQKENIIDESGMPKERFSAEFPKEGPSILRIQQVVRGDSAAYFCASSPLNTEAFFGQGTRLTVV.

This rearrangement joins TRBV19 to TRBJ1-3; 9 positions agree with TRBD1. The germline CDR1 and CDR2 sequences are LNHDA and SQIVND (reference sequence). The trim removed 7 bases at V and 0 bases at J, leaving 7 bases unmatched. The CDR3 extends over 16 amino acids. Written as DNA, the CDR3 is TGTGCCAGTAACGCCGACAGGGGGGACTCTGGAAACACCATATATTTT. Protein: CASNADRGDSGNTIYF. Using reference TRBV19 and TRBJ1-3 for the parts outside the CDR3, the full variable domain is DGGITQSPKYLFRKEGQNVTLSCEQNLNHDAMYWYRQDPGQGLRLIYYSQIVNDFQKGDIAEGYSVSREKKESFPLTVTSAQKNPTAFYLCASNADRGDSGNTIYFGEGSWLTVV.

This chain joins TRBV6-1 and TRBJ1-2; 7 nucleotides match TRBD1. CDR1 is MNHNS, CDR2 SASEGT, per germline. Germline trimming cut 7 bases from V and 2 bases from J; bases unmatched to any gene: 7. The CDR3 loop spans 14 amino acids. The CDR3 DNA follows: TGTGCCAGCAAGGGGACAGCCGAAAACTATGGCTACACCTTC. Its translation is CASKGTAENYGYTF.